These 5 T cell receptor beta chains came from one sample sequenced in a study of T cell repertoires in cytomegalovirus infection. TCRdb re-called the reads through MiXCR, storing one row per CDR3 protein. Of under 150,000 distinct CDR3 sequences listed, roughly 9% were seen once; the top ten hold around 10%. Material: PBMCs. These receptors were taken from a human donor in good health (CMV status not recorded). Some clones in this sample may be carry-over from other donors' samples.

In its sample, this clonotype was seen a few times. The chain employs TRBV15 and TRBJ1-1; 7 bases agree with TRBD1. This CDR3 has 14 amino acids. V gave up 3 bases and J gave up 0 bases; unmatched junction bases: 1. CDR1 is LNHNV and CDR2 is YYDKDF in the germline V gene (reference sequence). CDR3 loop: CATSRDRLNTEAFF. For the CDR3, the DNA is TGTGCCACCAGCAGGGACAGGCTGAACACTGAAGCTTTCTTT.

This clonotype was counted ten times or more. The rearrangement uses TRBV2 and TRBJ1-1; 9 positions agree with TRBD1. V gave up 5 bases and J gave up 4 bases; unmatched junction bases: 5. The CDR3 sequence is 14 residues long. The germline gives CDR1 SNHLY, CDR2 FYNNEI. CDR3 bases: TGTGCCAGCAGTAAAGGACAGGGGAGCACTGAAGCTTTCTTT. It yields the protein CASSKGQGSTEAFF.

This clonotype has a handful of counts. The rearrangement links TRBV3-1 to TRBJ2-1; D perhaps matches TRBD1 (6 bases). Trimming removed 4 bases from V and 5 bases from J, with 15 bases in between. The CDR3 extends over 15 amino acids. CDR1 LGHDT and CDR2 YNNKEL come from the germline V gene (reference sequence). CDR3 sequence reads: CASSLPGTQNNEQFF. The CDR3 DNA reads as TGTGCCAGCAGCCTACCCGGGACACAAAACAATGAGCAGTTCTTC.

This clonotype was picked up many times. The chain recombines TRBV28 with TRBJ1-5, with D unclear. V gave up 6 bases and J gave up 7 bases, with 13 bases separating them. CDR3 length: 13 amino acids. Germline assignment: CDR1 MDHEN and CDR2 SYDVKM. The CDR3 loop is CASSPLGGQPQHF. The CDR3 nucleotides are TGTGCCAGCAGCCCCCTGGGAGGACAGCCCCAGCATTTT.

This clonotype was recorded many times. This rearrangement joins TRBV7-2 to TRBJ1-2; possible D gene TRBD1, 5 bases. There are 16 residues in the CDR3. V lost 2 bases, J lost 2 bases, and 15 bases lay in between. Looked up from germline, CDR1 is SGHTA and CDR2 is FQGNSA. The CDR3 region has the DNA TGTGCCAGCAGCTTAACGGGACGAGGCCTCAACTATGGCTACACCTTC. Amino acid sequence: CASSLTGRGLNYGYTF.